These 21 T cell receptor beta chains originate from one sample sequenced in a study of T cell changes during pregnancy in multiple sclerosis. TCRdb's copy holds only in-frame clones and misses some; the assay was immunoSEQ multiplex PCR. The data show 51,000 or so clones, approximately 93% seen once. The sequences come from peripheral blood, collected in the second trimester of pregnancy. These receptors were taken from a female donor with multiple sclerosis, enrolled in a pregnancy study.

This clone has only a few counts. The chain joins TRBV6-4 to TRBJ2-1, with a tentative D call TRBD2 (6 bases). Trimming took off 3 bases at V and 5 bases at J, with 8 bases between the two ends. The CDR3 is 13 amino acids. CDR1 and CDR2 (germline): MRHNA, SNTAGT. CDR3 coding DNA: TGTGCCAGCAGTGAGCGGGACGACAATGAGCAGTTCTTC. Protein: CASSERDDNEQFF.

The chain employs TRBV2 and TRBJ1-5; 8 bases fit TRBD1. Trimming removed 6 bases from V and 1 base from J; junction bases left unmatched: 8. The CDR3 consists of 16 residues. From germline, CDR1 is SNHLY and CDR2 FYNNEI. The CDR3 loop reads CASRRTGSTSNQPQHF. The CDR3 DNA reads TGTGCCAGCAGGAGGACAGGGTCGACGAGCAATCAGCCCCAGCATTTT.

CDR3 coding DNA: TGTGCCAGTAGTCCGAGACAGGGGTTGGTTGCTGAAGCTTTCTTT. It translates to CASSPRQGLVAEAFF. V and J are TRBV19 and TRBJ1-1, with TRBD1 matching 8 bases. This CDR3 is built from 15 residues. In germline, CDR1 is LNHDA, CDR2 SQIVND (reference sequence). Trimming cost V 5 bases and J 6 bases; bases outside gene matches: 11. The full variable domain, its missing parts supplied by reference TRBV19 and TRBJ1-1, is DGGITQSPKYLFRKEGQNVTLSCEQNLNHDAMYWYRQDPGQGLRLIYYSQIVNDFQKGDIAEGYSVSREKKESFPLTVTSAQKNPTAFYLCASSPRQGLVAEAFFGQGTRLTVV.

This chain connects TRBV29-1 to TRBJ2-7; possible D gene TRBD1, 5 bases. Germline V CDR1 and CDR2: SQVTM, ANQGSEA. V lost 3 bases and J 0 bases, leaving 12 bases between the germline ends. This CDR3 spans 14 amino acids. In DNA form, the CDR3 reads TGCAGCGTTGATAAGGGGCCACCCTCCTACGAGCAGTACTTC. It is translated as CSVDKGPPSYEQYF.

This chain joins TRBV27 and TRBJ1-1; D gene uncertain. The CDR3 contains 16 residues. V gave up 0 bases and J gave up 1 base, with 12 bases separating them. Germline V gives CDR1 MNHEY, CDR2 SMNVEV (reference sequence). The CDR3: CASSLSVGVANTEAFF. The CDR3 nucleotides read TGTGCCAGCAGTTTATCGGTCGGGGTTGCGAACACTGAAGCTTTCTTT.

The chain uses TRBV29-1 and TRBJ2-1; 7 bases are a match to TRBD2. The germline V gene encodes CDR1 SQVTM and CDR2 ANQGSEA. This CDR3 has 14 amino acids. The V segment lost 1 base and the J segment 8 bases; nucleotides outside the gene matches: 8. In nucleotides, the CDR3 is TGCAGCGTTGAAGGGCTAGCGGTTAAGGATGAGCAGTTCTTC. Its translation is CSVEGLAVKDEQFF.

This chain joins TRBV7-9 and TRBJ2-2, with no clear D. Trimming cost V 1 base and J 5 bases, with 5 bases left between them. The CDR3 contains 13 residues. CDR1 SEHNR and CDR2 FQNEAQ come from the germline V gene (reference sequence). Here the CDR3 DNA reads TGTGCCAGCAGCTTAGGAGAAACCGGGGAGCTGTTTTTT. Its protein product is CASSLGETGELFF.

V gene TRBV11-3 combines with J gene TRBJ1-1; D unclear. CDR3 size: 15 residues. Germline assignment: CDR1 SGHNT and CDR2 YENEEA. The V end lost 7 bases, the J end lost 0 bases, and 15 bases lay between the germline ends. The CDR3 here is CASTPYEGMNTEAFF. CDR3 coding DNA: TGTGCCAGCACTCCCTATGAGGGTATGAACACTGAAGCTTTCTTT.

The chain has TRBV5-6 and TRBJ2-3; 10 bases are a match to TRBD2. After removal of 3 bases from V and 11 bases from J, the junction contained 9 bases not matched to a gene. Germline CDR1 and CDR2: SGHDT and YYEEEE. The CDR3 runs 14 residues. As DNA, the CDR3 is TGTGCCAGCAGCTCCATAGCGGGAGGCTCTTGGCAGTATTTT. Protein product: CASSSIAGGSWQYF.

CDR3 coding DNA: TGTGGCCGGGGAAGAAACACTGAAGCTTTCTTT. Translated, it gives CGRGRNTEAFF. This chain links TRBV21-1 with TRBJ1-1. TRBV21-1 is reported as a pseudogene. The CDR3 has 11 residues.

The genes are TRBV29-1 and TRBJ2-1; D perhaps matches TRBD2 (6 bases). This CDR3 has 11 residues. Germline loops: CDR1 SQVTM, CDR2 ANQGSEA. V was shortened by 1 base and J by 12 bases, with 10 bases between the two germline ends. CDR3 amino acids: CSVEAGGVQFF. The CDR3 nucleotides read TGCAGCGTTGAAGCGGGCGGGGTGCAGTTCTTC.

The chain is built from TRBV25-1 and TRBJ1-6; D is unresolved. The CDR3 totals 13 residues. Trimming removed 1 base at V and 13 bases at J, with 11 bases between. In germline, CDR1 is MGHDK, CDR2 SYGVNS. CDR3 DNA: TGTGCCAGCAGTGAATTAAGAGGTATTCCCCTCCACTTT. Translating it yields CASSELRGIPLHF.

The CDR3 sequence: CASSVGEGLPGEKLFF. DNA of the CDR3: TGTGCCAGCAGCGTCGGGGAGGGCCTTCCGGGGGAAAAACTGTTTTTT. This rearrangement joins TRBV9 to TRBJ1-4; D remains unclear. The CDR3 is 16 residues long. V gave up 2 bases and J gave up 8 bases, with 19 bases separating them. CDR1 is SGDLS and CDR2 is YYNGEE in the germline V gene.

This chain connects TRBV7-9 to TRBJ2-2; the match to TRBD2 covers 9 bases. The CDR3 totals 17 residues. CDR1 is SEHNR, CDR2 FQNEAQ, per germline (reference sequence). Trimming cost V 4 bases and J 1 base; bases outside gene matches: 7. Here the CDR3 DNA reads TGTGCCAGCAGCTCCCTAGCGGGACTCCAGAACACCGGGGAGCTGTTTTTT. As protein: CASSSLAGLQNTGELFF.

The CDR3 DNA reads as TGCGCCAGCAGCCAAGACCGGGACAGGGGTACCATCTACAATGAGCAGTTCTTC. Protein product: CASSQDRDRGTIYNEQFF. V is TRBV4-3 and J is TRBJ2-1, with 10 nucleotides matching TRBD1. Trimming removed 0 bases from V and 3 bases from J; junction bases left unmatched: 8. The CDR3 is made up of 18 amino acids. The germline V gene encodes CDR1 LGHNA and CDR2 YSLEER.

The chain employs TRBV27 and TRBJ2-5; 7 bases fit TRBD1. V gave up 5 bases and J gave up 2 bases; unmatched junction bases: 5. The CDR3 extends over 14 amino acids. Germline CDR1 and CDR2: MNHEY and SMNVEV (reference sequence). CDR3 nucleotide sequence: TGTGCCAGCAGTCACCGGGACAGTCAAGAGACCCAGTACTTC. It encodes CASSHRDSQETQYF.

CDR3 DNA sequence: TGTGCCAGCAGGCGCGGTTCATCGTACGAGCAGTACTTC. Translation: CASRRGSSYEQYF. The rearrangement joins TRBV28 to TRBJ2-7; D gene uncertain. Trimming left V 6 bases short and J 4 bases short, with 13 bases between. Germline CDR1 MDHEN, CDR2 SYDVKM. The CDR3 totals 13 residues.

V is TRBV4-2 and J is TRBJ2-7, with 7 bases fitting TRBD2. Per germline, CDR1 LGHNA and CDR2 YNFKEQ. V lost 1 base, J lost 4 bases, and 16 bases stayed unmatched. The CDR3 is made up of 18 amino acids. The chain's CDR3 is CASSQGSSSSGGIYEQYF. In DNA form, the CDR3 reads TGTGCCAGCAGCCAAGGTTCCTCTTCTAGCGGAGGAATTTACGAGCAGTACTTC.

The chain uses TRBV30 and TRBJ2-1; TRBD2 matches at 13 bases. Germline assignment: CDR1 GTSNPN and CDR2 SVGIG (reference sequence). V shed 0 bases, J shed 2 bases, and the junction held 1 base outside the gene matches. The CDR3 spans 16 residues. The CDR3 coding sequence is TGTGCCTGGAGTGTACTAGCGGGAGGGCCCTACAATGAGCAGTTCTTC. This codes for CAWSVLAGGPYNEQFF. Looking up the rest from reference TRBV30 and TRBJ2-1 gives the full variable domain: SQTIHQWPATLVQPVGSPLSLECTVEGTSNPNLYWYRQAAGRGLQLLFYSVGIGQISSEVPQNLSASRPQDRQFILSSKKLLLSDSGFYLCAWSVLAGGPYNEQFFGPGTRLTVL.

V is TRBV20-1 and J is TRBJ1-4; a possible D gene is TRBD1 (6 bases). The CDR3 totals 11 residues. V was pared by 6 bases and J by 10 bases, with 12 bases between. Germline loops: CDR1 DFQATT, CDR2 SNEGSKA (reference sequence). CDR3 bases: TGCAGTGCCCTGGGACACTTAAAACTGTTTTTT. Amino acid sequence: CSALGHLKLFF.

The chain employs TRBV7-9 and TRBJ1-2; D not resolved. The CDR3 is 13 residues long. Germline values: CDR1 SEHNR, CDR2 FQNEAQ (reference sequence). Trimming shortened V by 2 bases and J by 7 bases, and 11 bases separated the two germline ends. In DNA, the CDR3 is TGTGCCAGCAGCTTAATCGGGAATTTTGGCTACACCTTC. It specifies CASSLIGNFGYTF.